The clone carrying this T cell receptor beta chain was seen just once. CDR3 length: 13 amino acids. Germline CDR1 reads SGHNT; CDR2 reads YYREEE (reference sequence). V was trimmed by 0 bases and J by 9 bases, leaving 13 bases between them. In the authors' workflow: Reference gene primer amplification gave nucleated cell count estimates. Libraries were prepared by immunoSEQ multiplex PCR; TCRdb keeps only in-frame clonotypes and omits some of them. D and trimming come from the DNA, and the V and J calls and clone size come from that table. The sample contains approximately 170,000 clones, roughly 86% of which appear only once. These data are taken from a study of blood T cell repertoires in COVID-19.

Source material: peripheral blood. The origin of this receptor is a woman of 80 years or more with COVID-19, enrolled during active disease. The V gene is TRBV5-4, the J gene TRBJ2-7, with a possible D match to TRBD2 (5 bases). This CDR3 is CASSLASIPGQYF. CDR3 DNA: TGTGCCAGCAGCTTGGCTAGCATCCCCGGGCAGTACTTC.